Below, 13 T cell receptor beta chains from the same sample are listed, as sequenced in a study of identical twins. TCRdb reprocessed the 5' RACE reads with MiXCR, giving one entry per CDR3 protein. Altogether around 680,000 distinct CDR3 sequences are present, approximately 9% being singletons, with the ten largest covering approximately 0.94%. This sample also appeared in a second study, on yellow fever vaccine responses in identical twins.

Sequencing was done on a sample of PBMCs. All receptors come from a woman between 18 and 29 years old in good health.

This chain joins TRBV13 and TRBJ1-1, with 9 positions matching TRBD1. CDR3 length: 15 amino acids. The trim removed 5 bases at V and 6 bases at J, leaving 10 bases unmatched. Germline V gene data show CDR1 as PRHDT and CDR2 as FYEKMQ (reference sequence). The CDR3 coding sequence is TGTGCCAGCAGCCGAATAAACACAGGGGGCCCTGAAGCTTTCTTT. It encodes CASSRINTGGPEAFF.

The table lists this clonotype with a few counts. In nucleotides, the CDR3 is TGTGCCAGCAGGATTGGGGGGCGGTTCAATGAGCAGTTCTTC. Amino acid sequence: CASRIGGRFNEQFF. V is TRBV27 and J is TRBJ2-1; D may correspond to TRBD1 or TRBD2 (6 bases each). Germline V gene sequence: CDR1 MNHEY, CDR2 SMNVEV (reference sequence). The CDR3 is 14 amino acids. The V end was cut by 6 bases, the J end by 6 bases, with 15 bases between.

J is TRBJ2-7 and V is TRBV28; no firm D call. In germline, CDR1 is MDHEN, CDR2 SYDVKM. The CDR3 is made up of 13 amino acids. V gave up 6 bases and J gave up 3 bases, with 12 bases separating them. The CDR3 loop is CASRPTPYYEQYF. CDR3 coding DNA: TGTGCCAGCAGGCCGACTCCCTACTACGAGCAGTACTTC.

This sequence joins TRBV12-3 or TRBV12-4 and TRBJ1-4; D is perhaps TRBD1 (6 bases). This CDR3 is 14 amino acids long. V lost 2 bases and J 7 bases, leaving 11 bases between the germline ends. As DNA, the CDR3 is TGTGCCAGCAGTTTACGGGGGGCAAGTGAAAAACTGTTTTTT. Translating it yields CASSLRGASEKLFF.

This clonotype was seen a few times. This chain links TRBV4-2 with TRBJ2-3; D gene unclear. The CDR3 is 15 amino acids. From germline, CDR1 is LGHNA and CDR2 YNFKEQ. V was clipped by 4 bases and J by 10 bases, with 21 bases between them. CDR3 region: CASSPSGSPLGSQYF. CDR3 DNA sequence: TGTGCCAGCAGCCCCTCCGGCAGCCCGCTGGGATCGCAGTATTTT.

The J gene is TRBJ2-1, the V gene TRBV20-1; 9 bases are a match to TRBD2. This CDR3 is built from 18 residues. V shed 5 bases and J 9 bases; nucleotides not matched to a gene: 23. Germline V gives CDR1 DFQATT, CDR2 SNEGSKA (reference sequence). CDR3: CSAPRGSGGFGSRGEQFF. In nucleotides, the CDR3 is TGCAGTGCTCCGCGGGGTAGCGGGGGTTTTGGAAGCCGGGGTGAGCAGTTCTTC.

This chain connects TRBV20-1 to TRBJ2-1, with 10 bases aligning to TRBD2. V shed 0 bases, J shed 3 bases, and the junction held 2 bases outside the gene matches. CDR3 size: 15 residues. The germline V gene encodes CDR1 DFQATT and CDR2 SNEGSKA (reference sequence). The CDR3 region is CSARDLAGVYNEQFF. The CDR3 DNA sequence: TGCAGTGCTAGAGATCTAGCGGGGGTCTACAATGAGCAGTTCTTC.

This clonotype showed up just a few times. V gene TRBV18 combines with J gene TRBJ2-1; 10 bases are a match to TRBD2. This CDR3 is built from 18 residues. Germline trimming cut 6 bases from V and 4 bases from J; bases unmatched to any gene: 15. Germline assignment: CDR1 KGHSH and CDR2 LQKENI. The CDR3 coding sequence is TGTGCCAGCTCTCCGACGCCCGGTTGGACTAGCGGTTACAATGAGCAGTTCTTC. Its protein is CASSPTPGWTSGYNEQFF.

The rearrangement uses TRBV28 and TRBJ2-7; a weak D match, TRBD2 (5 bases). CDR3 length: 11 residues. The V end was cut by 5 bases, the J end by 7 bases, with 9 bases between. Germline assignment: CDR1 MDHEN and CDR2 SYDVKM. CDR3 sequence (DNA): TGTGCCAGCAGTGACCGGGAAGAGCAGTACTTC. As protein: CASSDREEQYF.

The sample holds many counts of this clonotype. The chain joins TRBV13 to TRBJ2-1; D not certain. CDR1 is PRHDT and CDR2 is FYEKMQ in the germline V gene (reference sequence). This CDR3 contains 13 residues. V lost 6 bases, J lost 1 base, and 7 bases lay in between. CDR3 DNA sequence: TGTGCCAGCAGAGCAGGATCCTACAATGAGCAGTTCTTC. Its protein product is CASRAGSYNEQFF.

The chain recombines TRBV20-1 with TRBJ1-1; TRBD1 agrees at 7 bases. After removal of 7 bases from V and 2 bases from J, the junction contained 7 bases not matched to a gene. Germline CDR1 is DFQATT and CDR2 is SNEGSKA (reference sequence). The CDR3 runs 13 residues. The CDR3 region is CSGRGQVNTEAFF. The CDR3 nucleotides read TGCAGTGGCCGAGGACAGGTCAACACTGAAGCTTTCTTT.

V gene TRBV6-1 combines with J gene TRBJ1-1; D uncertain. CDR1 and CDR2 from the germline V gene are MNHNS and SASEGT. V was cut by 5 bases and J by 1 base, with 11 bases left in between. The CDR3 contains 14 residues. The CDR3 DNA reads TGTGCCAGCAGTCTTAGTACAAGGAACACTGAAGCTTTCTTT. Its translation: CASSLSTRNTEAFF.

In this sample, this clonotype turned up a few times. V gene TRBV6-2 or TRBV6-3 combines with J gene TRBJ2-5, with 8 bases fitting TRBD1. The CDR3 extends over 14 amino acids. V was clipped by 2 bases and J by 3 bases; unmatched bases: 2. Per the germline V gene, CDR1 is MNHEY and CDR2 is SVGEGT. The DNA of the CDR3 is TGTGCCAGCAGTTACCTGGACAGGGAAGAGACCCAGTACTTC. Protein: CASSYLDREETQYF.